Listed here are 11 T cell receptor beta chains from one sample, sequenced in a study of OX40 agonist ivuxolimab in advanced cancers. Generated by immunoSEQ multiplex PCR, the TCRdb table keeps only in-frame clones and is missing some. The data show 50,000 to 80,000 clones, with almost 85% seen just once and 9.8% held by the top ten. Sequenced here: CD4+ or CD8+ T cells sorted from blood, sampled in a trial of the OX40 agonist ivuxolimab. Receptors originate from an adult with an advanced solid tumor such as melanoma, head and neck, liver or kidney cancer.

This chain connects TRBV28 to TRBJ2-2; 7 bases match TRBD1. The ends lost 7 bases at V and 4 bases at J; junction bases unmatched: 12. Germline V gene lookup returns CDR1 MDHEN and CDR2 SYDVKM. The CDR3 spans 16 residues. The DNA for the CDR3 is TGTGCCAGCACCGATAGCCGGACAGGCCGCACCGGGGAGCTGTTTTTT. This gives the protein CASTDSRTGRTGELFF.

This chain joins TRBV7-9 and TRBJ2-3, with D unresolved. Germline V gene lookup returns CDR1 SEHNR and CDR2 FQNEAQ (reference sequence). V lost 2 bases to trimming and J lost 0 bases, with 6 bases between them. There are 14 residues in the CDR3. CDR3 sequence: CASSLSQSTDTQYF. CDR3 coding DNA: TGTGCCAGCAGCTTATCACAGAGCACAGATACGCAGTATTTT.

The genes are TRBV2 and TRBJ2-1; 12 positions match TRBD2. CDR1 and CDR2 (germline): SNHLY, FYNNEI. The CDR3 has 14 residues. V dropped 6 bases and J dropped 8; count of bases not matched to a gene: 5. The CDR3 here is CASRQTSGGYEQFF. The CDR3 DNA reads as TGTGCCAGCAGGCAGACTAGCGGGGGTTATGAGCAGTTCTTC.

The genes are TRBV10-3 and TRBJ1-1; D not certain. V was shortened by 7 bases and J by 1 base, with 10 bases between the two germline ends. The germline V gene has CDR1 ENHRY and CDR2 SYGVKD. The CDR3 extends over 13 amino acids. CDR3 DNA sequence: TGTGCCATCAACCCGACAAAGAACACTGAAGCTTTCTTT. Its protein is CAINPTKNTEAFF.

Concerning this clone: The same CDR3 arises from other DNA sequences in this sample as well. This chain joins TRBV27 and TRBJ1-2; maybe TRBD1 (5 bases). The CDR3 is made up of 14 amino acids. Germline V gene lookup returns CDR1 MNHEY and CDR2 SMNVEV (reference sequence). Trimming took off 2 bases at V and 4 bases at J, with 11 bases between the two ends. For the CDR3, the DNA is TGTGCCAGCAGTTTAGGGGGATTCCCCTATGGCTACACCTTC. The encoded protein is CASSLGGFPYGYTF.

CDR3: CASSLEPGSGNTIYF. CDR3 DNA: TGTGCCAGCAGCTTAGAACCAGGGTCAGGAAACACCATATATTTT. The rearrangement joins TRBV7-2 to TRBJ1-3; D perhaps matches TRBD1 (5 bases). V was trimmed by 1 base and J by 4 bases, leaving 11 bases between them. The CDR3 is made up of 15 amino acids. Germline V gene sequence: CDR1 SGHTA, CDR2 FQGNSA.

The gene calls are TRBV19 and TRBJ1-1; possibly TRBD1 for D (6 bases). Germline loops: CDR1 LNHDA, CDR2 SQIVND (reference sequence). The CDR3 spans 17 residues. V dropped 3 bases and J dropped 0 bases, with 17 bases sitting between them. CDR3 nucleotide sequence: TGTGCCAGTAGTATCTCGGGCAGGGGAGGGTTGAACACTGAAGCTTTCTTT. It codes for CASSISGRGGLNTEAFF.

V gene TRBV27 combines with J gene TRBJ2-7; 7 bases line up with TRBD1. Trimming cost V 6 bases and J 4 bases; bases outside gene matches: 12. Germline values: CDR1 MNHEY, CDR2 SMNVEV (reference sequence). The CDR3 loop spans 15 amino acids. CDR3 sequence (DNA): TGTGCCAGCAGGTTAAAGGGGACAGAGACTTACGAGCAGTACTTC. Translating gives CASRLKGTETYEQYF.

The chain recombines TRBV7-2 with TRBJ2-7, with D perhaps given as TRBD1 or TRBD2 (5 bases each). V lost 2 bases and J lost 2, with 13 bases in between. The CDR3 runs 15 residues. Germline values: CDR1 SGHTA, CDR2 FQGNSA. The CDR3 here is CASSLWDVPTYEQYF. The DNA of the CDR3 is TGTGCCAGCAGCTTATGGGACGTTCCGACCTACGAGCAGTACTTC.

This chain links TRBV5-4 with TRBJ2-7, with TRBD2 matching over 10 bases. Per the germline V gene, CDR1 is SGHNT and CDR2 is YYREEE (reference sequence). This CDR3 region has 16 residues. After removal of 4 bases from V and 2 bases from J, the junction contained 9 bases not matched to a gene. CDR3 sequence: CASSPHGAGGPYEQYF. The DNA of the CDR3 is TGTGCCAGCAGCCCCCACGGAGCGGGAGGGCCCTACGAGCAGTACTTC.

The rearrangement joins TRBV9 to TRBJ2-7, with TRBD2 identical over 8 bases. This CDR3 comprises 15 residues. Trimming cost V 4 bases and J 5 bases; bases outside gene matches: 11. Germline CDR1 reads SGDLS; CDR2 reads YYNGEE. CDR3 protein: CASSKEAGGYHEQYF. CDR3 DNA sequence: TGTGCCAGCAGCAAAGAGGCGGGAGGTTACCACGAGCAGTACTTC. Supplemented by reference TRBV9 and TRBJ2-7, the full variable domain reads DSGVTQTPKHLITATGQRVTLRCSPRSGDLSVYWYQQSLDQGLQFLIQYYNGEERAKGNILERFSAQQFPDLHSELNLSSLELGDSALYFCASSKEAGGYHEQYFGPGTRLTVT.